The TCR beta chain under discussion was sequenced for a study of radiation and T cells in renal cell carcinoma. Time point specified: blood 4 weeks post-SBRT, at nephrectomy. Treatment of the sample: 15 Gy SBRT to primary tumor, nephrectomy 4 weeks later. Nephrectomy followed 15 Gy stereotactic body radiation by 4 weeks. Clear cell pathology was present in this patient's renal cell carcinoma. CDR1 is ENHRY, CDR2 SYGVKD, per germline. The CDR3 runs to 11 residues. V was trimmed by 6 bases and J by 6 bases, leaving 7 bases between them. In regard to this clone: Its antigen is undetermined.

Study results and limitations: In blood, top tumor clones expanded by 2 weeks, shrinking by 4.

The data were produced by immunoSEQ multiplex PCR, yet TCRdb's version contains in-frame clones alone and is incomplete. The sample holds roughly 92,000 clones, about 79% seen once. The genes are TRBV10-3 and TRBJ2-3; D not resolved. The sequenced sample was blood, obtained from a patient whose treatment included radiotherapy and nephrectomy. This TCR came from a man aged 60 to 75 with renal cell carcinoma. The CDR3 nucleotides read TGTGCCATCAGCGGACCTGATACGCAGTATTTT. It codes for CAISGPDTQYF.